The TCR beta chain under discussion was sequenced for a study of beta chain features in type 1 diabetes. This CDR3 is built from 16 residues. Germline V gene data show CDR1 as LGHNA and CDR2 as YNFKEQ. With 1 base clipped from V and 4 bases from J, the junction kept 5 bases outside the gene matches. Expressed TCRB transcripts were sequenced because the entire RNA isolate underwent reverse transcription. Data came from immunoSEQ multiplex PCR; TCRdb stores just in-frame clones and leaves some out. The table lists around 300,000 clones, more than 9.5% of them singletons. This sequence originates from a woman between 25 and 40 years old in good health. Sequences were obtained from naive CD4+ T cells from blood. This chain connects TRBV4-2 to TRBJ2-2; 8 positions match TRBD1. For the CDR3, the DNA is TGTGCCAGCAGCCAAGTTCAGGGGGCAGTCACCGGGGAGCTGTTTTTT. Protein: CASSQVQGAVTGELFF.